This entry lists 15 T cell receptor beta chains sequenced from one sample in a study of cytomegalovirus exposure and HLA in healthy donors. It was with 60 Vbeta and 13 Jbeta primers that the PCR ran. Sequenced by immunoSEQ multiplex PCR; TCRdb stores in-frame clones only, minus some. Among 150,000 to 200,000 clones listed, 79% were seen once. Sequencing was carried out using PBMCs. All receptors come from a woman in her fifties or sixties in good health and CMV-seronegative.

The chain employs TRBV6-1 and TRBJ1-1, with 11 positions matching TRBD1. J gave up 7 bases and V 7 bases, and 8 bases lay outside the gene matches. The CDR3 consists of 14 residues. Germline assignment: CDR1 MNHNS and CDR2 SASEGT. The CDR3 region has the DNA TGTGCCAGCATCCGGACAGGGGGCGCCGATGAAGCTTTCTTT. Amino acids: CASIRTGGADEAFF.

The chain joins TRBV29-1 to TRBJ2-1; D is perhaps TRBD2 (5 bases). CDR3 size: 12 residues. Germline V lookup: CDR1 SQVTM, CDR2 ANQGSEA. Trimming pared 6 bases from V and 7 bases from J, leaving 13 bases between. The CDR3 is CSVALDWNEQFF. The CDR3, as DNA: TGCAGCGTCGCCCTGGACTGGAATGAGCAGTTCTTC.

This clone has only one observation. V usage is TRBV5-8 and J usage is TRBJ2-7; 8 bases are shared with TRBD2. The CDR3 contains 15 residues. Germline assignment: CDR1 SGHTS and CDR2 YDEGEE. The junction had 8 bases not matched to a gene; V was cut back by 3 bases and J by 3 bases. This CDR3 is CASSYAGTRGYEQYF. In nucleotides, the CDR3 is TGTGCCAGCAGCTACGCCGGGACTAGGGGCTACGAGCAGTACTTC.

CDR3 nucleotide sequence: TGTGCCAGCAGTTTCGCAGGAACTCCACCCCTCCACTTT. Amino acid sequence: CASSFAGTPPLHF. This chain joins TRBV28 and TRBJ1-6; D gene uncertain. Per germline, CDR1 MDHEN and CDR2 SYDVKM. Deletions cut 3 bases from V and 11 bases from J, with 11 bases between. The CDR3 is 13 amino acids.

This clone appeared a single time. The rearrangement uses TRBV30 and TRBJ1-6, with D uncertain. Trimming took 8 bases from V and 7 from J, leaving 15 bases between them. The CDR3 is 13 amino acids. Germline CDR1 is GTSNPN and CDR2 is SVGIG (reference sequence). CDR3 loop: CAGGRGWNSPLHF. CDR3 in DNA: TGTGCCGGAGGGCGGGGTTGGAATTCACCCCTCCACTTT.

The chain couples TRBV11-2 to TRBJ2-5, with 14 bases matching TRBD2. The CDR3 contains 17 residues. V lost 0 bases and J lost 5; bases outside the gene matches: 5. From germline, CDR1 is SGHAT and CDR2 FQNNGV. The CDR3 loop reads CASSLEGTSGSSETQYF. Written as DNA, the CDR3 is TGTGCCAGCAGCTTAGAAGGGACTAGCGGGAGTAGTGAGACCCAGTACTTC.

This sequence joins TRBV7-6 and TRBJ2-7; D is perhaps TRBD2 (5 bases). CDR1 is SGHVS and CDR2 is FNYEAQ in the germline V gene. Trimming cost V 0 bases and J 10 bases, with 25 bases left between them. This CDR3 is 17 amino acids long. CDR3: CASSLADAGRRPGLQYF. The CDR3 DNA sequence: TGTGCCAGCAGCTTAGCGGACGCTGGGCGCCGACCGGGGTTACAGTACTTC.

The rearrangement joins TRBV18 to TRBJ1-1, with D perhaps matching TRBD1 (6 bases). Germline lookup yields CDR1 KGHSH and CDR2 LQKENI. V shed 4 bases and J shed 3 bases, with 21 bases lying between them. The CDR3 runs to 17 residues. CDR3 nucleotide sequence: TGTGCCAGCTCACTACAGGGAGCCTCGGTGGGTGACACTGAAGCTTTCTTT. It is translated as CASSLQGASVGDTEAFF.

The V and J genes are TRBV7-3 and TRBJ2-1; TRBD1 matches at 8 bases. The germline CDR1 and CDR2 sequences are SGHTA and FQGTGA. V gave up 5 bases and J gave up 11 bases; unmatched junction bases: 11. This CDR3 region has 14 residues. CDR3 nucleotides: TGTGCCAGCAGCCCGCAGGGGGCCCCGAGGAAGCAGTTCTTC. Protein sequence: CASSPQGAPRKQFF.

This clone is a singleton in its sample. The V and J genes are TRBV30 and TRBJ1-5; tentatively, D is TRBD1 (5 bases). The ends were cut back, 0 bases at V and 5 bases at J, with 14 bases in the middle. In germline, CDR1 is GTSNPN, CDR2 SVGIG (reference sequence). The CDR3 contains 15 residues. The chain's CDR3 is CAWSVSVTGYQPQHF. CDR3 nucleotide sequence: TGTGCCTGGAGTGTATCGGTAACAGGCTATCAGCCCCAGCATTTT.

The chain combines TRBV14 with TRBJ2-4; D might be TRBD2 (6 bases). Between the trimmed V and J ends, which lost 1 base and 5 bases, there was a span of 12 bases. Germline V gives CDR1 SGHDN, CDR2 FVKESK. The CDR3 sequence is 15 residues long. CDR3 bases: TGTGCCAGCAGCCAAGTACAGTGGGGGGAAAACATTCAGTACTTC. Translating it yields CASSQVQWGENIQYF.

This clone appeared a few times. The rearrangement uses TRBV30 and TRBJ1-2, with a weak D call TRBD1 (5 bases). Trimming removed 5 bases at V and 9 bases at J, with 13 bases between. Looked up from germline, CDR1 is GTSNPN and CDR2 is SVGIG (reference sequence). This CDR3 has 11 residues. The DNA of the CDR3 is TGTGCCTGGGAAACAGGTTTCCGCTACACCTTC. It yields the protein CAWETGFRYTF.

J is TRBJ2-7 and V is TRBV30, with 7 positions matching TRBD2. V gave up 8 bases and J gave up 2 bases; unmatched junction bases: 0. The length of the CDR3 is 10 residues. Germline V CDR1 and CDR2: GTSNPN, SVGIG (reference sequence). The CDR3 sequence: CAGGAYEQYF. CDR3 DNA: TGTGCCGGGGGGGCCTACGAGCAGTACTTC.

The V and J genes are TRBV7-2 and TRBJ2-5, with 10 bases matching TRBD2. From germline, CDR1 is SGHTA and CDR2 FQGNSA. With 0 bases clipped from V and 5 bases from J, the junction kept 12 bases outside the gene matches. The CDR3 is 18 residues long. CDR3 sequence: CASSLAWASGSSGETQYF. CDR3 in DNA: TGTGCCAGCAGCTTAGCGTGGGCTAGCGGGAGTTCCGGGGAGACCCAGTACTTC.

This clone was seen a single time. V usage is TRBV6-1 and J usage is TRBJ1-5; D not certain. Germline V lookup: CDR1 MNHNS, CDR2 SASEGT. The ends were cut back, 2 bases at V and 8 bases at J, with 13 bases in the middle. This CDR3 region has 14 residues. CDR3 sequence: CASSESLGGKPQHF. Written as DNA, the CDR3 is TGTGCCAGCAGTGAAAGTCTGGGAGGGAAGCCCCAGCATTTT.